This T cell receptor (beta chain) was found in a study of shared clonotypes between healthy human individuals. Generated by immunoSEQ multiplex PCR, the TCRdb table keeps only in-frame clones and is missing some. The data contain about 520,000 clones, about 85% of them singletons. In its sample, this clone was seen a few times. The V gene's germline CDR1 is LGHNA and CDR2 YSLEER. With V trimmed by 4 bases and J by 8 bases, 12 bases remained unmatched. The CDR3 length is 15 residues. Sequencing was done on a sample of PBMCs. The sequence came from a middle-aged woman in good health. Some clones in this sample may be carry-over from other donors' samples. The rearrangement joins TRBV4-3 to TRBJ1-2, with TRBD1 matching 8 bases. CDR3 amino acids: CASSPGQGGDVGYTF. The DNA of the CDR3 is TGCGCCAGCAGCCCCGGACAGGGAGGGGACGTCGGCTACACCTTC.